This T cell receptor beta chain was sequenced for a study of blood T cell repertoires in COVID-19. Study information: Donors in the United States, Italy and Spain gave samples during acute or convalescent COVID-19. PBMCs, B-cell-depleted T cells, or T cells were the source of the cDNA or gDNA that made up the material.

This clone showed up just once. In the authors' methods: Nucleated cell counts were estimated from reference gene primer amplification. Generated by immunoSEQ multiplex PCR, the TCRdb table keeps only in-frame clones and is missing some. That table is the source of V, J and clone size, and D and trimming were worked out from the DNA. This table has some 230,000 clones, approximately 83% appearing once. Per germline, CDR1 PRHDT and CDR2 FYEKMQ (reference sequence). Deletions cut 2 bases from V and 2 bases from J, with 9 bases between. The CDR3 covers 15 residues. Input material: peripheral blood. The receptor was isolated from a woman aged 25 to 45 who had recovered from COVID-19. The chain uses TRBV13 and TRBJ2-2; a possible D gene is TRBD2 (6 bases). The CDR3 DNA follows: TGTGCCAGCAGCTTAATAGCGGATAACACCGGGGAGCTGTTTTTT. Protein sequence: CASSLIADNTGELFF.